These 32 T cell receptor beta chains share one sample of origin, sequenced in a study of T-cell memory formation after mild COVID-19. TCRdb ran MiXCR on the 5' RACE reads and lists one entry per CDR3 protein. This table has about 450,000 distinct CDR3 sequences, under 25% appearing once. The material sequenced was PBMCs or a T cell subset sorted from them (not recorded which). The source of these receptors is an adult woman who had mild COVID-19 (a few samples of this study predate the infection). Cell type and time point are not known.

The chain uses TRBV28 and TRBJ2-7; a possible D gene is TRBD1 (6 bases). Deletions cut 3 bases from V and 2 bases from J, with 11 bases between. This CDR3 spans 14 amino acids. The germline CDR1 and CDR2 sequences are MDHEN and SYDVKM. The CDR3 loop reads CASSFGTLTYEQYF. Written as DNA, the CDR3 is TGTGCCAGCAGTTTTGGGACACTTACCTACGAGCAGTACTTC.

This clonotype was counted ten times or more. CDR3: CASSFEGDTQYF. Here the CDR3 DNA reads TGTGCCAGCAGTTTTGAGGGAGATACGCAGTATTTT. The V and J genes are TRBV7-9 and TRBJ2-3; D possibly corresponds to TRBD2 (5 bases). Trimming shortened V by 6 bases and J by 5 bases, and 9 bases separated the two germline ends. The CDR3 spans 12 residues. The germline V gene has CDR1 SEHNR and CDR2 FQNEAQ (reference sequence).

This clonotype was counted at least ten times. As DNA, the CDR3 is TGTGCCAGCAGCCGGACGGAAGAGACCCAGTACTTC. Translation: CASSRTEETQYF. The rearrangement links TRBV7-9 to TRBJ2-5, with D unclear. The germline V gene has CDR1 SEHNR and CDR2 FQNEAQ (reference sequence). The CDR3 totals 12 residues. V lost 5 bases to trimming and J lost 3 bases, with 7 bases between them. Variable domain in full (rest from reference TRBV7-9 and TRBJ2-5): DTGVSQNPRHKITKRGQNVTFRCDPISEHNRLYWYRQTLGQGPEFLTYFQNEAQLEKSRLLSDRFSAERPKGSFSTLEIQRTEQGDSAMYLCASSRTEETQYFGPGTRLLVL.

V gene TRBV7-2 combines with J gene TRBJ1-4, with D maybe TRBD1 (6 bases). This CDR3 comprises 14 residues. The ends were cut back, 5 bases at V and 0 bases at J, with 7 bases in the middle. The germline gives CDR1 SGHTA, CDR2 FQGNSA. CDR3 nucleotide sequence: TGTGCCAGCAGCCGGACAGCAACTAATGAAAAACTGTTTTTT. Protein product: CASSRTATNEKLFF.

This rearrangement joins TRBV7-2 to TRBJ2-1; 9 nucleotides agree with TRBD2. The junction had 7 bases not matched to a gene; V was cut back by 5 bases and J by 5 bases. The CDR3 consists of 15 residues. Germline CDR1 is SGHTA and CDR2 is FQGNSA. The CDR3 DNA reads as TGTGCCAGCAGCAACGGACTAGCGCCCAACAATGAGCAGTTCTTC. Translation gives CASSNGLAPNNEQFF.

The chain uses TRBV29-1 and TRBJ2-2; maybe TRBD1 (5 bases). V dropped 4 bases and J dropped 6 bases, with 18 bases sitting between them. Germline V gene data show CDR1 as SQVTM and CDR2 as ANQGSEA. This CDR3 region has 15 residues. This chain's CDR3 is CSVVQGPSWAGELFF. DNA for the CDR3: TGCAGCGTTGTTCAGGGCCCCTCCTGGGCCGGGGAGCTGTTTTTT.

This clonotype came up a few times. The chain combines TRBV12-3 or TRBV12-4 with TRBJ1-1, with D uncertain. The CDR3 runs to 12 residues. The V end lost 1 base, the J end lost 7 bases, and 7 bases lay between the germline ends. CDR3 amino acids: CASSLGNFEAFF. CDR3 DNA sequence: TGTGCCAGCAGTTTAGGAAATTTTGAAGCTTTCTTT.

The gene calls are TRBV20-1 and TRBJ1-2; the match to TRBD1 covers 8 bases. CDR1 and CDR2 from the germline V gene are DFQATT and SNEGSKA (reference sequence). The CDR3 spans 12 residues. The trim removed 5 bases at V and 4 bases at J, leaving 3 bases unmatched. For the CDR3, the DNA is TGCAGTGCTCCCGGGACAGGCTATGGCTACACCTTC. Amino acids: CSAPGTGYGYTF.

This clonotype was counted between two and nine times. The V call is TRBV2, the J call TRBJ2-7; 7 positions match TRBD1. The V gene end was trimmed by 10 bases and the J gene end by 4 bases; junction bases not matched to a gene: 10. CDR3 length: 13 amino acids. Germline-derived CDR1 and CDR2 are SNHLY and FYNNEI. This CDR3 is CATGDSPPYEQYF. CDR3 sequence (DNA): TGTGCCACCGGGGACAGTCCCCCTTACGAGCAGTACTTC.

This clonotype was seen a handful of times. The rearrangement joins TRBV4-1 to TRBJ2-7; D perhaps matches TRBD1 (6 bases). This CDR3 is 16 amino acids long. CDR1 and CDR2 (germline): MGHRA, YSYEKL. Deletions cut 4 bases from V and 2 bases from J, with 18 bases between. The CDR3 DNA reads as TGCGCCAGCAGCCCCCCGGTTAAAGACAGGACCTACGAGCAGTACTTC. This sequence encodes CASSPPVKDRTYEQYF.

The chain recombines TRBV6-5 with TRBJ2-7, with D possibly being TRBD1 (5 bases). The CDR3 contains 14 residues. V was clipped by 6 bases and J by 2 bases, with 14 bases between them. Germline values: CDR1 MNHEY, CDR2 SVGAGI. The CDR3 spells CASSSWQGPYEQYF. The CDR3 DNA follows: TGTGCCAGCAGCTCCTGGCAGGGTCCCTACGAGCAGTACTTC.

This clonotype has just a few counts. In DNA, the CDR3 is TGTGCCAGCAGACGAACCCCTAACAATGAGCAGTTCTTC. Translation gives CASRRTPNNEQFF. This chain joins TRBV6-4 and TRBJ2-1, with D uncertain. The ends were cut back, 6 bases at V and 5 bases at J, with 11 bases in the middle. Germline-derived CDR1 and CDR2 are MRHNA and SNTAGT. The CDR3 extends over 13 amino acids.

The genes are TRBV7-3 and TRBJ1-1, with 7 bases identical to TRBD1. CDR1 is SGHTA and CDR2 is FQGTGA in the germline V gene. The CDR3 is 14 residues long. V shed 2 bases, J shed 5 bases, and the junction held 5 bases outside the gene matches. The CDR3 region has the DNA TGTGCCAGCAGCTTAGACCCAGGGGGGACTGAAGCTTTCTTT. Translated, it gives CASSLDPGGTEAFF.

This clonotype was detected a few times. The chain couples TRBV6-6 to TRBJ2-7; TRBD1 agrees at 8 bases. V dropped 6 bases and J dropped 2; count of bases not matched to a gene: 6. The germline V gene encodes CDR1 MNHNY and CDR2 SVGAGI (reference sequence). The CDR3 loop spans 14 amino acids. CDR3 amino acids: CASRTGTGPYEQYF. In DNA, the CDR3 is TGTGCCAGCAGAACCGGGACAGGACCCTACGAGCAGTACTTC.

This rearrangement joins TRBV7-9 to TRBJ1-1; TRBD1 is a possible D gene (5 bases). CDR1 SEHNR and CDR2 FQNEAQ come from the germline V gene (reference sequence). The CDR3 loop spans 11 amino acids. The V end lost 5 bases, the J end lost 8 bases, and 9 bases lay between the germline ends. CDR3 loop: CASSVDREAFF. The CDR3 bases are TGTGCCAGCAGCGTTGACAGAGAAGCTTTCTTT.

The chain carries TRBV27 and TRBJ2-7, with 8 bases lining up with TRBD2. The CDR3 totals 16 residues. Per germline, CDR1 MNHEY and CDR2 SMNVEV (reference sequence). J was trimmed by 2 bases and V by 5 bases; bases with no gene match: 11. DNA for the CDR3: TGTGCCAGCAGTCCCGCCGGTACTAGCGGTACCTACGAGCAGTACTTC. Its protein product is CASSPAGTSGTYEQYF.

The rearrangement uses TRBV19 and TRBJ2-5; D is unclear. CDR1 is LNHDA, CDR2 SQIVND, per germline (reference sequence). V lost 4 bases and J lost 0, with 6 bases in between. The CDR3 is made up of 13 amino acids. CDR3 sequence reads: CASSTSDQETQYF. The CDR3 DNA is TGTGCCAGTAGTACATCCGACCAAGAGACCCAGTACTTC.

This clonotype was seen a handful of times. The chain is built from TRBV7-2 and TRBJ2-1, with 14 bases matching TRBD2. Germline V gives CDR1 SGHTA, CDR2 FQGNSA. This CDR3 has 14 amino acids. V shed 5 bases and J 12 bases; nucleotides not matched to a gene: 6. The CDR3 sequence is CASSEGLAGEGQFF. The CDR3 nucleotides read TGTGCCAGCAGCGAGGGACTAGCGGGAGAAGGGCAGTTCTTC.

The chain links TRBV18 to TRBJ2-3; TRBD2 agrees at 10 bases. The CDR3 consists of 16 residues. The ends lost 4 bases at V and 4 bases at J; junction bases unmatched: 8. Germline V lookup: CDR1 KGHSH, CDR2 LQKENI. The CDR3 nucleotides read TGTGCCAGCTCACTCAATTCAGCGGGAGGGGCAGATACGCAGTATTTT. Translating it yields CASSLNSAGGADTQYF.

This clonotype has just a few counts. J is TRBJ2-4 and V is TRBV7-8; 11 bases map to TRBD2. Trimming removed 5 bases from V and 0 bases from J; junction bases left unmatched: 9. CDR1 SGHVS and CDR2 FQNEAQ come from the germline V gene. The CDR3 has 18 amino acids. CDR3 protein: CASSTLAGETVAKNIQYF. As DNA, the CDR3 is TGTGCCAGCAGCACACTAGCGGGGGAAACTGTAGCCAAAAACATTCAGTACTTC.

This chain joins TRBV11-2 and TRBJ1-4; tentatively, D is TRBD1 (5 bases). From germline, CDR1 is SGHAT and CDR2 FQNNGV. The CDR3 has 17 amino acids. Trimming took 7 bases from V and 0 from J, leaving 18 bases between them. CDR3 sequence reads: CASTPKAWGATNEKLFF. In DNA, the CDR3 is TGTGCCAGCACCCCCAAGGCGTGGGGGGCAACTAATGAAAAACTGTTTTTT.

This clonotype occurred a few times. The chain employs TRBV11-3 and TRBJ2-7; 9 bases match TRBD1. J was trimmed by 2 bases and V by 5 bases; bases with no gene match: 7. CDR3 length: 15 residues. Germline V lookup: CDR1 SGHNT, CDR2 YENEEA. CDR3: CASSNPTGGPYEQYF. For the CDR3, the DNA is TGTGCCAGCAGCAACCCGACAGGGGGGCCCTACGAGCAGTACTTC.

A few counts support this clonotype. The chain combines TRBV3-1 with TRBJ2-3; a weak D match, TRBD1 (6 bases). Deletions cut 4 bases from V and 0 bases from J, with 14 bases between. The germline gives CDR1 LGHDT, CDR2 YNNKEL (reference sequence). The CDR3 runs to 16 residues. The DNA for the CDR3 is TGTGCCAGCAGCCCCTCGACAGGTTCTAGCACAGATACGCAGTATTTT. Residues: CASSPSTGSSTDTQYF.

V and J are TRBV24-1 and TRBJ1-5; no clear D gene. V was pared by 4 bases and J by 3 bases, with 6 bases between. The germline V gene has CDR1 KGHDR and CDR2 SFDVKD. CDR3 length equals 13 residues. Written as DNA, the CDR3 is TGTGCCACCAGTGACCGAGACAATCAGCCCCAGCATTTT. It yields the protein CATSDRDNQPQHF.

This CDR3 is CASSAQSVQETQYF. The DNA of the CDR3 is TGCGCCAGCAGCGCGCAATCGGTGCAAGAGACCCAGTACTTC. The chain carries TRBV5-1 and TRBJ2-5; the D is unclear. Germline lookup yields CDR1 SGHRS and CDR2 YFSETQ. The ends were cut back, 4 bases at V and 2 bases at J, with 12 bases in the middle. This CDR3 has 14 residues. The whole variable domain, filled in from reference TRBV5-1 and TRBJ2-5, reads KAGVTQTPRYLIKTRGQQVTLSCSPISGHRSVSWYQQTPGQGLQFLFEYFSETQRNKGNFPGRFSGRQFSNSRSEMNVSTLELGDSALYLCASSAQSVQETQYFGPGTRLLVL.

This clonotype was seen more than once but under ten times. The CDR3 bases are TGTGCCAGCAGCACGGGGTCCGGGACAGATACGCAGTATTTT. Protein sequence: CASSTGSGTDTQYF. The chain links TRBV12-3 or TRBV12-4 to TRBJ2-3; perhaps TRBD2 as D (5 bases). This CDR3 has 14 residues. The V gene lost 6 bases and the J gene lost 3 bases, with 13 bases spanning the gap.

This clonotype was picked up many times. The rearrangement uses TRBV2 and TRBJ1-6; tentatively, D is TRBD1 (5 bases). CDR1 and CDR2 (germline): SNHLY, FYNNEI. CDR3 length: 15 residues. Between the trimmed V and J ends, which lost 8 bases and 6 bases, there was a span of 17 bases. Here the CDR3 reads CASGGVADGNSPLHF. Written as DNA, the CDR3 is TGTGCCAGCGGAGGGGTGGCAGACGGTAATTCACCCCTCCACTTT.

This chain links TRBV30 with TRBJ2-7; 7 positions match TRBD2. Trimming took 1 base from V and 9 from J; bases not matched to a gene: 6. Germline V lookup: CDR1 GTSNPN, CDR2 SVGIG (reference sequence). The CDR3 runs 12 residues. CDR3 nucleotides: TGTGCCTGGAGTGCGAGCGGGGCTCGGCAGTACTTC. It is translated as CAWSASGARQYF.

V usage is TRBV20-1 and J usage is TRBJ1-1; 8 positions match TRBD1. The CDR3 totals 15 residues. V was clipped by 8 bases and J by 1 base; unmatched bases: 12. Germline V lookup: CDR1 DFQATT, CDR2 SNEGSKA (reference sequence). The CDR3 region is CSIGQGKSANTEAFF. As DNA, the CDR3 is TGCAGTATTGGACAGGGAAAATCGGCGAACACTGAAGCTTTCTTT.

This clonotype was observed a handful of times. The rearrangement joins TRBV7-9 to TRBJ1-1; possibly TRBD1 for D (5 bases). The V end lost 2 bases, the J end lost 1 base, and 11 bases lay between the germline ends. The CDR3 sequence is 15 residues long. From germline, CDR1 is SEHNR and CDR2 FQNEAQ (reference sequence). The CDR3: CASSLQGMRNTEAFF. DNA for the CDR3: TGTGCCAGCAGCTTACAGGGTATGCGGAACACTGAAGCTTTCTTT.

The chain has TRBV5-4 and TRBJ1-6; the match to TRBD1 covers 7 bases. Germline V CDR1 and CDR2: SGHNT, YYREEE (reference sequence). This CDR3 contains 14 residues. J gave up 8 bases and V 5 bases, and 7 bases lay outside the gene matches. Written as DNA, the CDR3 is TGTGCCAGCAGGGTACAGGGGCCTGATTCACCCCTCCACTTT. As protein: CASRVQGPDSPLHF. Full variable domain (rest looked up from reference TRBV5-4 and TRBJ1-6): ETGVTQSPTHLIKTRGQQVTLRCSSQSGHNTVSWYQQALGQGPQFIFQYYREEENGRGNFPPRFSGLQFPNYSSELNVNALELDDSALYLCASRVQGPDSPLHFGNGTRLTVT.

Here the CDR3 DNA reads TGTGCCAGCAGCCCCGTCAGAAATATGAACACTGAAGCTTTCTTT. This encodes CASSPVRNMNTEAFF. The V and J genes are TRBV6-5 and TRBJ1-1, with D unclear. The CDR3 length is 15 residues. Germline V gives CDR1 MNHEY, CDR2 SVGAGI. V gave up 6 bases and J gave up 0 bases, with 14 bases separating them.